The rows below give T cell receptor beta chains drawn from one sample of a study of T cell responses to AZD1222 COVID-19 vaccine. Generated by immunoSEQ multiplex PCR, the TCRdb table keeps only in-frame clones and is missing some. This sample has roughly 170,000 clones; around nine tenths occur once, and the top ten carry more than 0.4%. Sequences were derived from peripheral blood, sampled on day 0 of AZD1222 vaccination. Receptors originate from an adult in good health. The CDR3 runs from the conserved cysteine through the conserved F or W. Fields, in order: V gene, clone size, J gene, D gene, CDR3 length, CDR3 DNA, CDR3 protein. D genes are given only for firm matches. Clone size is given for some rows only: seen once, a few or many times, or a class if the clone is expanded.

>TRBV6-1|.|TRBJ1-5|.|15
TGTGCCAGCAGTGAAAGGGGGGCAGGGAGTCAGCCCCAGCATTTT
CASSERGAGSQPQHF
>TRBV20-1|.|TRBJ1-1|.|12
TGCAGTGCTAGTTTCGATGCTGGGTATGGTTTCTTT
CSASFDAGYGFF
>TRBV28|.|TRBJ2-1|.|15
TGTGCCAGCAGTTTAGCGGGGACTCTCCTCTATGAGCAGTTCTTC
CASSLAGTLLYEQFF
>TRBV10-3|.|TRBJ2-1|TRBD2|15
TGTGCCATCATGGGGACTAGCGGGGGGGTCAATGAGCAGTTCTTC
CAIMGTSGGVNEQFF
>TRBV7-3|.|TRBJ2-5|.|13
TGTGCCAGCAGCTTAAACGGCGAAGAGACCCAGTACTTC
CASSLNGEETQYF
>TRBV4-3|.|TRBJ1-5|TRBD1|15
TGCGCCAGCAGCCAAGACAGGGGGCTGAATCAGCCCCAGCATTTT
CASSQDRGLNQPQHF
>TRBV20-1|.|TRBJ1-1|.|11
TGCAGTGCTAGTGGGGGCGCAGAAGCTTTCTTT
CSASGGAEAFF
>TRBV12-3/TRBV12-4|.|TRBJ1-2|TRBD1|13
TGTGCCAGCAACCCGGACAGGGGCTATGGCTACACCTTC
CASNPDRGYGYTF
>TRBV21-1|.|TRBJ2-7|.|17
TGTGCCAGCAGCAAAGAAGGGGAGGGATGGACGTTTGACGAGCAGTACTTC
CASSKEGEGWTFDEQYF
>TRBV10-1|.|TRBJ2-3|.|13
TGCGCCAGCAGTGACACGCGCAGGGATACGCAGTATTTT
CASSDTRRDTQYF
>TRBV14|.|TRBJ1-1|TRBD1|15
TGTGCCAGCAGCCAATTTACAGGGGGAGGCACTGAAGCTTTCTTT
CASSQFTGGGTEAFF
>TRBV28|once|TRBJ2-1|TRBD1|16
TGTGCCAGCAGTTTCCTGACAGGGAGCTCCTACAATGAGCAGTTCTTC
CASSFLTGSSYNEQFF
>TRBV29-1|.|TRBJ2-1|TRBD2|17
TGCAGCGTCCTTTCGGTGTCGGGGGGTAACTCCTACAATGAGCAGTTCTTC
CSVLSVSGGNSYNEQFF
>TRBV6-5|.|TRBJ1-1|.|13
TGTGCCAGCAGTTACCGTCACAACACTGAAGCTTTCTTT
CASSYRHNTEAFF
>TRBV7-2|.|TRBJ1-5|.|14
TGTGCCAGCAGCAGCCGGGTCCAAAATCAGCCCCAGCATTTT
CASSSRVQNQPQHF
>TRBV11-2|.|TRBJ2-3|TRBD2|14
TGTGCCAGCAGCTTCACTAGCGGGGAAGATACGCAGTATTTT
CASSFTSGEDTQYF
>TRBV6-4|.|TRBJ2-1|TRBD2|15
TGTGCCAGCAGTGGTCTAGCGGGAAGTGGGGATGAGCAGTTCTTC
CASSGLAGSGDEQFF
>TRBV5-4|.|TRBJ2-6|.|16
TGTGCCAGCAGCCCAGAGCCCCTCTCTGGGGCCAACGTCCTGACTTTC
CASSPEPLSGANVLTF
>TRBV7-9|once|TRBJ1-5|.|15
TGTGCCAGCAGCCTATCCGGGACGGCTGATCAGCCCCAGCATTTT
CASSLSGTADQPQHF
>TRBV7-9|few|TRBJ1-1|.|13
TGTGCCAGCAGCGCACCCGGACTTCAGGAAGCTTTCTTT
CASSAPGLQEAFF
>TRBV28|once|TRBJ2-3|.|15
TGTGCCAGCAGCACTCGAGGGGGGGCCCCAGATACGCAGTATTTT
CASSTRGGAPDTQYF